These 27 T cell receptor beta chains were sequenced from one sample in a study of T cells in Graves' hyperthyroidism and ophthalmopathy. There were TCR beta CDR3 regions amplified from RNA transcripts. The HTBI set primed first-round TCR CDR3 RT-PCR. TCRdb reanalysed the multiplex PCR reads using MiXCR and keeps one entry per CDR3 protein. The sample contains 500,000 to 600,000 distinct CDR3 sequences, approximately 20% of which appear only once. The specimen sequenced was blood. Receptors originate from a man between 35 and 55 years old with Graves' ophthalmopathy.

This clonotype showed up just a few times. The chain is built from TRBV10-3 and TRBJ1-2, with 8 bases matching TRBD1. CDR1 is ENHRY and CDR2 is SYGVKD in the germline V gene. The CDR3 runs to 15 residues. V lost 3 bases and J lost 4; bases outside the gene matches: 7. The CDR3 DNA sequence: TGTGCCATCAGTGATAGCCAGGGGGCGAGCTATGGCTACACCTTC. Translating it yields CAISDSQGASYGYTF.

This clonotype was observed a handful of times. The chain combines TRBV29-1 with TRBJ1-1; D perhaps matches TRBD1 (5 bases). Germline V gene lookup returns CDR1 SQVTM and CDR2 ANQGSEA. Deletions cut 6 bases from V and 1 base from J, with 12 bases between. The CDR3 loop spans 13 amino acids. The CDR3 sequence is CSVGQGRNTEAFF. In DNA form, the CDR3 reads TGCAGCGTCGGGCAGGGACGGAACACTGAAGCTTTCTTT.

The sample holds a few counts of this clonotype. The chain employs TRBV7-2 and TRBJ2-1; 8 bases are shared with TRBD2. CDR3 length equals 16 residues. The junction had 17 bases not matched to a gene; V was cut back by 9 bases and J by 7 bases. The germline CDR1 and CDR2 sequences are SGHTA and FQGNSA. The CDR3 region is CASRKGKRENRNEQFF. CDR3 DNA: TGTGCCAGTCGCAAGGGGAAGCGGGAGAACAGGAATGAGCAGTTCTTC.

The chain has TRBV6-2 or TRBV6-3 and TRBJ2-3; D gene unclear. The germline gives CDR1 MNHEY, CDR2 SVGEGT. Trimming took off 7 bases at V and 3 bases at J, with 17 bases between the two ends. The CDR3 extends over 15 amino acids. CDR3 residues: CASIQSRPATDTQYF. The CDR3 nucleotides are TGTGCCAGCATTCAAAGTAGGCCAGCAACAGATACGCAGTATTTT.

The J gene is TRBJ1-1, the V gene TRBV5-1; D possibly corresponds to TRBD1 (5 bases). Trimming took off 2 bases at V and 3 bases at J, with 14 bases between the two ends. Germline V gives CDR1 SGHRS, CDR2 YFSETQ. This CDR3 comprises 15 residues. The CDR3 sequence is CASSLGTEVYTEAFF. DNA for the CDR3: TGCGCCAGCAGCTTAGGGACCGAGGTTTACACTGAAGCTTTCTTT.

The table lists this clonotype with a few counts. The genes are TRBV15 and TRBJ2-1; TRBD2 agrees at 8 bases. After removal of 1 base from V and 8 bases from J, the junction contained 10 bases not matched to a gene. The CDR3 contains 16 residues. Germline lookup yields CDR1 LNHNV and CDR2 YYDKDF (reference sequence). CDR3 residues: CATSRVAGSRRDEQFF. CDR3 nucleotides: TGTGCCACCAGCAGAGTAGCGGGGTCACGTAGGGATGAGCAGTTCTTC.

As to this clonotype: This may arise from a read error, as a much more abundant clone is one base away. The V gene is TRBV30, the J gene TRBJ1-1; D is perhaps TRBD1 (5 bases). The CDR3 runs to 14 residues. Germline V gene lookup returns CDR1 GTSNPN and CDR2 SVGIG (reference sequence). V lost 2 bases to trimming and J lost 3 bases, with 13 bases between them. The CDR3 nucleotides read TGTGCCTGGAGTATCGGGGCCGGGGACACTGAAGCTTTCTTT. Amino acid sequence: CAWSIGAGDTEAFF.

This clonotype was recorded many times. The J gene is TRBJ2-7, the V gene TRBV20-1, with 7 bases identical to TRBD1. V lost 5 bases and J lost 0; bases outside the gene matches: 4. The CDR3 totals 13 residues. Germline CDR1 and CDR2: DFQATT and SNEGSKA (reference sequence). CDR3 sequence reads: CSASRGSSYEQYF. DNA of the CDR3: TGCAGTGCTTCCAGGGGGAGCTCCTACGAGCAGTACTTC.

This clonotype was detected ten times or more. The chain couples TRBV11-2 to TRBJ2-7; D uncertain. CDR1 and CDR2 from the germline V gene are SGHAT and FQNNGV. Trimming shortened V by 3 bases and J by 4 bases, and 4 bases separated the two germline ends. The CDR3 is made up of 11 amino acids. The CDR3 nucleotides are TGTGCCAGCAGCTTCACATACGAGCAGTACTTC. It translates to CASSFTYEQYF.

J is TRBJ1-4 and V is TRBV30; 8 nucleotides match TRBD1. V shed 5 bases and J 7 bases; nucleotides not matched to a gene: 12. The CDR3 contains 15 residues. From germline, CDR1 is GTSNPN and CDR2 SVGIG (reference sequence). CDR3 in amino acids: CAWSSAGGRGEKLFF. CDR3 DNA: TGTGCCTGGTCCTCAGCAGGGGGCAGGGGTGAAAAACTGTTTTTT.

This clonotype was seen at least ten times. The chain recombines TRBV18 with TRBJ2-5; perhaps TRBD1 as D (6 bases). This CDR3 is 13 amino acids long. Germline V gives CDR1 KGHSH, CDR2 LQKENI. V was trimmed by 2 bases and J by 5 bases, leaving 9 bases between them. The CDR3 DNA reads TGTGCCAGCTCACCATTTACAGGGGAGACCCAGTACTTC. Its translation is CASSPFTGETQYF.

There are a few counts of this clonotype. The chain joins TRBV18 to TRBJ1-1; D ambiguous. Germline V gene sequence: CDR1 KGHSH, CDR2 LQKENI. CDR3 length: 17 residues. V was clipped by 2 bases and J by 4 bases, with 20 bases between them. The CDR3 sequence is CASSPGSGFISGTEAFF. The CDR3 DNA reads TGTGCCAGCTCACCAGGTTCGGGGTTCATTTCGGGCACTGAAGCTTTCTTT.

The CDR3 loop reads CASSYSAGVRGEQYF. The CDR3 coding sequence is TGTGCCAGCAGTTACTCGGCGGGAGTCCGGGGGGAGCAGTACTTC. The rearrangement uses TRBV6-5 and TRBJ2-7; TRBD2 matches 7 bases. The CDR3 has 15 residues. Germline loops: CDR1 MNHEY, CDR2 SVGAGI. V lost 0 bases and J lost 7; bases outside the gene matches: 9.

V is TRBV28 and J is TRBJ1-1; D is possibly TRBD1 (5 bases). The V end lost 3 bases, the J end lost 4 bases, and 12 bases lay between the germline ends. CDR1 MDHEN and CDR2 SYDVKM come from the germline V gene. This CDR3 region has 14 residues. The CDR3 sequence: CASSLGGGPTEAFF. As DNA, the CDR3 is TGTGCCAGCAGTTTGGGGGGGGGTCCCACTGAAGCTTTCTTT.

This clonotype was observed many times. This CDR3 is CASSEARGYQPQHF. In DNA form, the CDR3 reads TGTGCCAGCAGTGAAGCAAGGGGTTATCAGCCCCAGCATTTT. The chain joins TRBV6-1 to TRBJ1-5; possible D gene TRBD1, 5 bases. The CDR3 sequence is 14 residues long. The V and J ends lost 0 bases and 5 bases respectively, with 8 bases between them. Germline V gene sequence: CDR1 MNHNS, CDR2 SASEGT.

This clonotype was seen repeatedly, ten times or more. The chain is built from TRBV5-5 and TRBJ1-1; D is uncertain. Germline-derived CDR1 and CDR2 are SGHKS and YYEKEE (reference sequence). This CDR3 comprises 15 residues. V shed 1 base and J shed 1 base, with 11 bases lying between them. CDR3 DNA sequence: TGTGCCAGCAGCTTGTCTTTGGTCCCGAACACTGAAGCTTTCTTT. It codes for CASSLSLVPNTEAFF. The full variable domain, its missing parts supplied by reference TRBV5-5 and TRBJ1-1, is DAGVTQSPTHLIKTRGQQVTLRCSPISGHKSVSWYQQVLGQGPQFIFQYYEKEERGRGNFPDRFSARQFPNYSSELNVNALLLGDSALYLCASSLSLVPNTEAFFGQGTRLTVV.

This clonotype came up many times. The V call is TRBV7-8, the J call TRBJ1-2; D is unclear. The germline CDR1 and CDR2 sequences are SGHVS and FQNEAQ. V lost 6 bases and J 5 bases, leaving 16 bases between the germline ends. There are 14 residues in the CDR3. The CDR3 reads CASSRDPTQYGYTF. For the CDR3, the DNA is TGTGCCAGCAGTCGAGACCCCACACAGTATGGCTACACCTTC.

V and J are TRBV7-2 and TRBJ2-3; 15 positions match TRBD2. Germline V gene lookup returns CDR1 SGHTA and CDR2 FQGNSA. With V trimmed by 4 bases and J by 6 bases, 5 bases remained unmatched. This CDR3 has 16 amino acids. CDR3 bases: TGTGCCAGCAGCTGGGGACTAGCGGGAGGCTCGGATACGCAGTATTTT. Protein: CASSWGLAGGSDTQYF.

This clonotype has ten or more counts. The V and J genes are TRBV3-1 and TRBJ2-1, with no clear D. The V end was cut by 1 base, the J end by 5 bases, with 3 bases between. In germline, CDR1 is LGHDT, CDR2 YNNKEL (reference sequence). This CDR3 contains 12 residues. The CDR3 nucleotides read TGTGCCAGCAGCCAAGGGCACAATGAGCAGTTCTTC. Its protein is CASSQGHNEQFF.

This rearrangement joins TRBV15 to TRBJ2-2; D may be TRBD1 or TRBD2 (6 bases each). Germline lookup yields CDR1 LNHNV and CDR2 YYDKDF (reference sequence). The V end was cut by 6 bases, the J end by 6 bases, with 11 bases between. CDR3 length: 13 amino acids. CDR3 bases: TGTGCCACCAGTCGAGGGGGGCCCGGGGAGCTGTTTTTT. Translation gives CATSRGGPGELFF.

This clonotype was observed at least ten times. This chain links TRBV12-3 or TRBV12-4 with TRBJ1-6; no clear D. The V end lost 5 bases, the J end lost 4 bases, and 9 bases lay between the germline ends. The CDR3 covers 14 residues. CDR3 loop: CASSGGLYNSPLHF. The CDR3 DNA reads TGTGCCAGCAGTGGAGGGCTGTATAATTCACCCCTCCACTTT.

On this clonotype itself: Mismatch with germline at one junction end may stem from a read error. This chain uses TRBV7-3 with TRBJ2-2; 7 nucleotides align to TRBD1. Germline V lookup: CDR1 SGHTA, CDR2 FQGTGA. This CDR3 has 15 residues. The DNA of the CDR3 is TGTGCCGGCAGTAACAGGGGTTCGAACACCGGGGAGCTGTTTTTT. It is translated as CAGSNRGSNTGELFF.

The rearrangement links TRBV18 to TRBJ1-2; the D gene is possibly TRBD1 (5 bases). The V and J ends lost 3 bases and 0 bases respectively, with 20 bases between them. The CDR3 totals 18 residues. CDR1 and CDR2 from the germline V gene are KGHSH and LQKENI. CDR3 protein: CASSPIGTGARANYGYTF. CDR3 DNA: TGTGCCAGCTCACCTATAGGGACGGGTGCGAGGGCTAACTATGGCTACACCTTC.

This clonotype was seen only a few times. This chain joins TRBV19 and TRBJ2-2; D is unresolved. Germline V lookup: CDR1 LNHDA, CDR2 SQIVND (reference sequence). The CDR3 totals 11 residues. V was shortened by 6 bases and J by 6 bases, with 5 bases between the two germline ends. This chain's CDR3 is CASSAAGELFF. The DNA for the CDR3 is TGTGCCAGTAGCGCTGCCGGGGAGCTGTTTTTT.

This clonotype was recorded at least ten times. V is TRBV5-6 and J is TRBJ2-2; TRBD2 matches 13 bases. The germline CDR1 and CDR2 sequences are SGHDT and YYEEEE. V lost 4 bases, J lost 4 bases, and 7 bases stayed unmatched. The CDR3 extends over 17 amino acids. DNA of the CDR3: TGTGCCAGCAGCCAACTAGCGGGAGGGCCTAGCACCGGGGAGCTGTTTTTT. Its protein is CASSQLAGGPSTGELFF.

Many counts were recorded for this clonotype. CDR3 coding DNA: TGTGCCAGCAGGGTTGACACTGAAGCTTTCTTT. Its translation is CASRVDTEAFF. The chain employs TRBV11-1 and TRBJ1-1; no clear D. Germline values: CDR1 SGHAT, CDR2 FQDESV (reference sequence). CDR3 length: 11 residues. Trimming stripped 6 bases from V and 3 bases from J, with 5 bases between.

This clonotype was found a few times. This chain connects TRBV29-1 to TRBJ2-5; 7 positions match TRBD2. Germline CDR1 and CDR2: SQVTM and ANQGSEA. With V trimmed by 4 bases and J by 5 bases, 4 bases remained unmatched. This CDR3 is 12 amino acids long. Here the CDR3 DNA reads TGCAGCGTTGCGGGGGGAGTGGAGACCCAGTACTTC. It specifies CSVAGGVETQYF.